This TCR beta chain was sequenced during a study of Graves' ophthalmopathy and Graves' hyperthyroidism. CDR1 is SGHAT, CDR2 FQNNGV, per germline. With 2 bases clipped from V and 2 bases from J, the junction kept 8 bases outside the gene matches. CDR3 size: 16 residues. This clonotype was picked up many times. Beta-chain TCR CDR3 regions were amplified from RNA transcripts. RT-PCR in the first round used HTBI primers; a second-round multiplex PCR followed. TCRdb redid the calling of the multiplex PCR reads with MiXCR, one entry per CDR3 protein. The sample includes 350,000 to 400,000 distinct CDR3 sequences, roughly 18% of them seen just once.

The sequenced sample consisted of peripheral blood. The gene calls are TRBV11-2 and TRBJ2-7, with TRBD2 matching 8 bases. This TCR was recovered from a woman aged 18 to 35 with Graves' ophthalmopathy. In nucleotides, the CDR3 is TGTGCCAGCAGCTTATATGTAGCGGGGCCACCCTACGAGCAGTACTTC. The encoded protein is CASSLYVAGPPYEQYF.